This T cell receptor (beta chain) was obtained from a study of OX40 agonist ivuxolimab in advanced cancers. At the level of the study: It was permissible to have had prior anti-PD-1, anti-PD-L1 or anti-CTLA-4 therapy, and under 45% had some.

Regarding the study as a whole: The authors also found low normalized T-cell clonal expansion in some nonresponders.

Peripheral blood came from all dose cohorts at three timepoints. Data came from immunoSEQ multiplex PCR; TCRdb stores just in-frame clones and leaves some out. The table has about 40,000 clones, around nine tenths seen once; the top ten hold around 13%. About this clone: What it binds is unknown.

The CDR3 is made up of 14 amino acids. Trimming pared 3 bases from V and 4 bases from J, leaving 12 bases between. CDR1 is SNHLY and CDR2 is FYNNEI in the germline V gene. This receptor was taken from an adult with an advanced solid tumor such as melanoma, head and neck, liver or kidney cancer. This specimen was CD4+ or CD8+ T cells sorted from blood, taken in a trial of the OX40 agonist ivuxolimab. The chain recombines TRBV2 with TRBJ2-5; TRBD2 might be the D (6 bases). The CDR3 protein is CASSEDLARETQYF. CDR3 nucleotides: TGTGCCAGCAGTGAGGACCTAGCGAGAGAGACCCAGTACTTC.